This T cell receptor beta chain comes out of a study of T cell responses to AZD1222 COVID-19 vaccine. Study-wide results and limits: Repertoire samples came only from after the peak T cell response. The donor cohort was predominantly white British with a female majority, and clonal diversity may have been underestimated. Of the AZD1222 recipients, only 5 or 6 were seropositive at baseline.

The germline gives CDR1 SGHTS, CDR2 YDEGEE. The CDR3 is made up of 13 amino acids. The V end lost 1 base, the J end lost 6 bases, and 11 bases lay between the germline ends. Turning to this clone: Its cognate antigen is unknown.

TCRdb's table, derived via immunoSEQ multiplex PCR, lists solely in-frame clones and lacks some. The data show 100,000 or so clones, around 87% seen once. The origin of this receptor is an adult who received the AZD1222 COVID-19 vaccine. The chain recombines TRBV5-8 with TRBJ2-7; no clear D gene. The material sequenced was peripheral blood, taken 28 days after the second AZD1222 dose. The chain's CDR3 is CASSLYPRSEQYF. In DNA form, the CDR3 reads TGTGCCAGCAGCTTGTACCCGCGCTCCGAGCAGTACTTC.